The 30 T cell receptor beta chains reported below all come from one sample, sequenced in a study of human T cells and chemical hapten exposure. Unfractionated whole blood was the source of the extracted total RNA. TCRdb re-analysed the 5' RACE reads in MiXCR, keeping a single row per CDR3 protein. Among some 78,000 distinct CDR3 sequences, roughly 8.4% were seen once, and the ten largest hold under 2.5%. These receptors were obtained from a male donor in good health.

This clonotype was observed a handful of times. The chain carries TRBV3-1 and TRBJ2-4, with D unclear. Germline CDR1 reads LGHDT; CDR2 reads YNNKEL (reference sequence). CDR3 length: 12 amino acids. Between the trimmed V and J ends, which lost 4 bases and 6 bases, there was a span of 7 bases. The CDR3: CASSPPGNIQYF. CDR3 coding DNA: TGTGCCAGCAGCCCTCCCGGAAACATTCAGTACTTC.

This clonotype showed up just a few times. This chain joins TRBV6-2 or TRBV6-3 and TRBJ1-1; tentatively, D is TRBD1 (5 bases). With 7 bases removed from V and 0 bases from J, the gap between germline ends came to 21 bases. CDR1 MNHEY and CDR2 SVGEGT come from the germline V gene. This CDR3 is 17 amino acids long. DNA of the CDR3: TGTGCCAGCATAAGACGGGGACCCAAGGCCATGAACACTGAAGCTTTCTTT. Amino acid sequence: CASIRRGPKAMNTEAFF.

Ten or more counts support this clonotype. The chain couples TRBV9 to TRBJ2-3, with 14 bases identical to TRBD2. With 3 bases clipped from V and 3 bases from J, the junction kept 21 bases outside the gene matches. The germline V gene has CDR1 SGDLS and CDR2 YYNGEE. The CDR3 has 22 amino acids. CDR3: CASSATTRGTSGSPGLTDTQYF. CDR3 bases: TGTGCCAGCAGCGCCACAACCCGGGGGACTAGCGGGAGCCCCGGGTTGACAGATACGCAGTATTTT.

This clonotype was observed a handful of times. The chain links TRBV7-2 to TRBJ2-1; possible D gene TRBD2, 6 bases. CDR3 length: 17 residues. Germline lookup yields CDR1 SGHTA and CDR2 FQGNSA. V lost 5 bases, J lost 7 bases, and 24 bases lay in between. In DNA, the CDR3 is TGTGCCAGCAGCCAACCCAGCGGGCTAGGGGCGAGGAATGAGCAGTTCTTC. Protein: CASSQPSGLGARNEQFF.

V and J are TRBV10-3 and TRBJ2-5; D not certain. The CDR3 has 15 residues. V was cut by 3 bases and J by 1 base, with 12 bases left in between. Germline CDR1 ENHRY, CDR2 SYGVKD. The CDR3 here is CAISEQGRSQETQYF. CDR3 nucleotide sequence: TGTGCCATCAGTGAACAAGGGCGATCCCAAGAGACCCAGTACTTC.

This clonotype was seen only a few times. The V call is TRBV6-5, the J call TRBJ2-3; D is possibly TRBD1 (5 bases). CDR3 length equals 15 residues. Between the trimmed V and J ends, which lost 4 bases and 3 bases, there was a span of 14 bases. Germline V gene sequence: CDR1 MNHEY, CDR2 SVGAGI. CDR3 in DNA: TGTGCCAGCAGTTCTATCAGGGAAAGGACAGATACGCAGTATTTT. This codes for CASSSIRERTDTQYF.

The V gene is TRBV5-1, the J gene TRBJ1-2; TRBD1 might be the D (6 bases). V lost 3 bases and J 3 bases, leaving 15 bases between the germline ends. CDR1 SGHRS and CDR2 YFSETQ come from the germline V gene. This CDR3 region has 15 residues. CDR3 residues: CASSSQRTAHYGYTF. In DNA, the CDR3 is TGCGCCAGCAGCTCCCAGCGGACAGCCCACTATGGCTACACCTTC.

This clonotype was counted between two and nine times. V is TRBV27 and J is TRBJ2-7, with TRBD2 matching 11 bases. The CDR3 spans 16 residues. V gave up 7 bases and J gave up 2 bases; unmatched junction bases: 10. CDR1 and CDR2 (germline): MNHEY, SMNVEV (reference sequence). CDR3 sequence reads: CASNTKGLAVPYEQYF. CDR3 in DNA: TGTGCCAGCAACACAAAGGGACTAGCGGTTCCCTACGAGCAGTACTTC.

This clonotype was picked up many times. The V and J genes are TRBV13 and TRBJ2-6; possibly TRBD1 for D (6 bases). The CDR3 loop spans 16 amino acids. V lost 5 bases to trimming and J lost 2 bases, with 13 bases between them. The germline V gene has CDR1 PRHDT and CDR2 FYEKMQ (reference sequence). DNA of the CDR3: TGTGCCAGCAGCCCTAGGACAGAAACTGGGGCCAACGTCCTGACTTTC. Amino acid sequence: CASSPRTETGANVLTF.

The sample holds a few counts of this clonotype. The V gene is TRBV19, the J gene TRBJ1-1; D is uncertain. The germline V and J ends were trimmed by 8 bases and 5 bases, with 15 bases remaining between them. CDR1 and CDR2 (germline): LNHDA, SQIVND (reference sequence). The CDR3 has 13 residues. The CDR3 DNA follows: TGTGCCAGTCGATGGGCGGGTGAGACTGAAGCTTTCTTT. Its protein product is CASRWAGETEAFF.

The chain couples TRBV7-9 to TRBJ2-1, with 9 positions matching TRBD2. The CDR3 covers 14 residues. The J segment lost 6 bases and the V segment lost 5 bases, leaving 5 bases of the junction unmatched. Germline V CDR1 and CDR2: SEHNR, FQNEAQ (reference sequence). This CDR3 is CASSQAGGFNEQFF. CDR3 bases: TGTGCCAGCAGCCAAGCGGGAGGATTCAATGAGCAGTTCTTC.

This clonotype was counted many times. This chain links TRBV5-1 with TRBJ2-7, with D uncertain. Germline CDR1 is SGHRS and CDR2 is YFSETQ. V dropped 0 bases and J dropped 10 bases, with 8 bases sitting between them. The CDR3 has 11 residues. CDR3 bases: TGCGCCAGCAGCTTGGAAGAGGTACAGTACTTC. It codes for CASSLEEVQYF.

This clonotype was detected ten times or more. The chain is built from TRBV7-6 and TRBJ2-3; no clear D gene. CDR3 length: 13 residues. V gave up 1 base and J gave up 4 bases, with 6 bases separating them. CDR1 is SGHVS and CDR2 is FNYEAQ in the germline V gene. The CDR3 protein is CASSLGASDTQYF. In nucleotides, the CDR3 is TGTGCCAGCAGCTTAGGCGCCTCAGATACGCAGTATTTT.

There are many counts of this clonotype. This sequence joins TRBV5-1 and TRBJ2-2; no firm D call. The germline V gene encodes CDR1 SGHRS and CDR2 YFSETQ. The CDR3 runs 12 residues. Deletions cut 0 bases from V and 7 bases from J, with 4 bases between. The CDR3 loop is CASSLEIGELFF. In nucleotides, the CDR3 is TGCGCCAGCAGCTTGGAGATCGGGGAGCTGTTTTTT.

As to this clonotype: A clone one base away is much larger, so this may be a read error. This chain uses TRBV29-1 with TRBJ1-2, with TRBD1 matching 8 bases. CDR1 and CDR2 from the germline V gene are SQVTM and ANQGSEA. The CDR3 loop spans 18 amino acids. CDR3 loop: CSVLDRALSPPANYRYTF. CDR3 nucleotide sequence: TGCAGCGTCCTGGACAGGGCTCTATCTCCCCCAGCTAACTATCGCTACACCTTC.

In regard to this clonotype: This CDR3 fails to terminate in the conserved phenylalanine or tryptophan, so it likely reflects a read error. Here the CDR3 DNA reads TGTGCCAGCAGCTGGGGGGGAAGGGGAACTGAAGCTTTCCTT. Protein product: CASSWGGRGTEAFL. J is TRBJ1-1 and V is TRBV5-4; tentatively, D is TRBD1 (5 bases). V was clipped by 3 bases and J by 5 bases, with 14 bases between them. The CDR3 extends over 14 amino acids. CDR1 is SGHNT, CDR2 YYREEE, per germline (reference sequence).

This clonotype was detected many times. The chain uses TRBV20-1 and TRBJ2-2; 8 positions match TRBD1. Germline loops: CDR1 DFQATT, CDR2 SNEGSKA (reference sequence). There are 16 residues in the CDR3. The V segment lost 5 bases and the J segment 0 bases; nucleotides outside the gene matches: 8. CDR3 sequence: CSAGDLGQANTGELFF. DNA for the CDR3: TGCAGTGCTGGGGACCTGGGACAGGCGAACACCGGGGAGCTGTTTTTT.

J is TRBJ2-3 and V is TRBV20-1; D may be TRBD1 (5 bases). The V gene lost 5 bases and the J gene lost 10 bases, with 16 bases spanning the gap. CDR1 DFQATT and CDR2 SNEGSKA come from the germline V gene (reference sequence). CDR3 length: 12 amino acids. CDR3 bases: TGCAGTGCTGCAAAACCGGCAGGGTCGCAGTATTTT. Translating it yields CSAAKPAGSQYF.

This clonotype was picked up many times. The CDR3 region has the DNA TGCAGCGTTGAAGATAACAGGAACACCGGGGAGCTGTTTTTT. This translates into CSVEDNRNTGELFF. The chain links TRBV29-1 to TRBJ2-2; no reliable D call. V lost 0 bases and J lost 1, with 6 bases in between. The CDR3 extends over 14 amino acids. In germline, CDR1 is SQVTM, CDR2 ANQGSEA.

This clonotype showed up many times. The chain couples TRBV12-3 or TRBV12-4 to TRBJ1-2; 8 bases are a match to TRBD1. The V and J ends lost 4 bases and 3 bases, in that order; junction bases with no gene match: 7. This CDR3 comprises 15 residues. The CDR3 DNA reads TGTGCCAGCAGTTCCGGGGCACAGGGGGACTATGGCTACACCTTC. It encodes CASSSGAQGDYGYTF.

There are a few counts of this clonotype. The CDR3 spells CASSSARGYPYEQYF. In DNA form, the CDR3 reads TGTGCCAGCAGCTCCGCCAGGGGATACCCCTACGAGCAGTACTTC. This chain links TRBV5-6 with TRBJ2-7; D is possibly TRBD1 (6 bases). This CDR3 has 15 residues. The V and J ends lost 3 bases and 2 bases respectively, with 15 bases between them. The germline V gene has CDR1 SGHDT and CDR2 YYEEEE.

The gene calls are TRBV9 and TRBJ2-5, with 10 bases lining up with TRBD1. V dropped 0 bases and J dropped 4; count of bases not matched to a gene: 3. Germline-derived CDR1 and CDR2 are SGDLS and YYNGEE. This CDR3 region has 15 residues. Here the CDR3 reads CASSVGDRGGETQYF. For the CDR3, the DNA is TGTGCCAGCAGCGTAGGGGACAGGGGTGGAGAGACCCAGTACTTC. Based on the CDR3 plus reference TRBV9 and TRBJ2-5, the full variable domain is DSGVTQTPKHLITATGQRVTLRCSPRSGDLSVYWYQQSLDQGLQFLIQYYNGEERAKGNILERFSAQQFPDLHSELNLSSLELGDSALYFCASSVGDRGGETQYFGPGTRLLVL.

This sequence joins TRBV19 and TRBJ1-5, with D tentatively TRBD1 (6 bases). CDR1 and CDR2 from the germline V gene are LNHDA and SQIVND (reference sequence). The CDR3 sequence is 14 residues long. V lost 6 bases and J 1 base, leaving 10 bases between the germline ends. The CDR3 nucleotides are TGTGCCAGTAGCCCAGGGACAAGCAATCAGCCCCAGCATTTT. It translates to CASSPGTSNQPQHF.

This clonotype was counted ten times or more. The DNA of the CDR3 is TGCAGTGCTAGTCAGGGGGTCAGGGTAGTGTACGAGCAGTACTTC. This encodes CSASQGVRVVYEQYF. The V call is TRBV20-1, the J call TRBJ2-7, with 7 bases that match TRBD1. V lost 3 bases and J lost 4; bases outside the gene matches: 12. The CDR3 is 15 residues long. Germline CDR1 reads DFQATT; CDR2 reads SNEGSKA (reference sequence).

This clonotype was counted a few times. The V and J genes are TRBV12-3 or TRBV12-4 and TRBJ1-5; 10 nucleotides agree with TRBD1. The length of the CDR3 is 13 residues. V trimming: 5 bases; J trimming: 7 bases; junction bases outside the gene matches: 2. CDR3 in amino acids: CASSRQGAQPQHF. The DNA for the CDR3 is TGTGCCAGCAGTAGACAGGGGGCACAGCCCCAGCATTTT.

The chain has TRBV20-1 and TRBJ2-7; 8 nucleotides align to TRBD2. This CDR3 region has 14 residues. Unmatched junction bases numbered 10, after V lost 6 bases and J lost 3 bases. CDR1 and CDR2 (germline): DFQATT, SNEGSKA (reference sequence). CDR3 DNA sequence: TGCAGTGCCTTAAGCGGGGGAGCGTTCTACGAGCAGTACTTC. Protein sequence: CSALSGGAFYEQYF.

This clonotype was counted many times. The chain joins TRBV5-1 to TRBJ1-1, with D unresolved. The CDR3 loop spans 11 amino acids. V was shortened by 6 bases and J by 2 bases, with 5 bases between the two germline ends. The germline gives CDR1 SGHRS, CDR2 YFSETQ. For the CDR3, the DNA is TGCGCCAGCACTCTAAACACTGAAGCTTTCTTT. This sequence encodes CASTLNTEAFF.

The sample holds many counts of this clonotype. This rearrangement joins TRBV6-1 to TRBJ2-2, with D possibly being TRBD1 (6 bases). Trimming left V 6 bases short and J 3 bases short, with 14 bases between. Per germline, CDR1 MNHNS and CDR2 SASEGT. CDR3 length: 15 residues. The CDR3 region has the DNA TGTGCCAGCAGGCCCACAGGGCCCCACACCGGGGAGCTGTTTTTT. Protein sequence: CASRPTGPHTGELFF.

A few counts support this clonotype. The rearrangement links TRBV7-9 to TRBJ2-1; TRBD2 aligns across 7 bases. J lost 4 bases, V lost 3 bases, and 9 bases had no gene match. CDR1 and CDR2 (germline): SEHNR, FQNEAQ (reference sequence). The CDR3 extends over 16 amino acids. In nucleotides, the CDR3 is TGTGCCAGCAGCTTCCAGGTCCGGGAGGAGTACAATGAGCAGTTCTTC. Amino acid sequence: CASSFQVREEYNEQFF.

This clonotype occurred a few times. Here the CDR3 reads CASRAGTSGRNEQFF. CDR3 in DNA: TGTGCCAGCAGAGCCGGGACTAGCGGGAGAAATGAGCAGTTCTTC. The V gene is TRBV2, the J gene TRBJ2-1, with 14 bases aligning to TRBD2. V was pared by 6 bases and J by 7 bases, with 5 bases of the junction left unmatched. Per germline, CDR1 SNHLY and CDR2 FYNNEI. This CDR3 is 15 amino acids long.